This TCR beta chain was identified during a study of response to subunit inactivated influenza vaccine. Broader study findings: There was a suggestion from the authors that each seasonal influenza vaccination recruits few new T cells.

The ends were cut back, 3 bases at V and 8 bases at J, with 17 bases in the middle. The CDR3 contains 14 residues. The germline V gene has CDR1 SGHRS and CDR2 YFSETQ. In regard to this clonotype: The antigen is undetermined.

In TCRdb, the RT-PCR reads were re-called with MiXCR into one record per CDR3 protein. The sample shows about 530,000 distinct CDR3 sequences, 10% to 15% of them seen only once. V gene TRBV5-1 combines with J gene TRBJ1-1, with D possibly matching TRBD1 (6 bases). Specimen: PBMCs from blood, collected 40 to 50 days after vaccination. This sequence was found in a man aged 45-65 years who received an inactivated influenza vaccine. Written as DNA, the CDR3 is TGCGCCAGCAGCTCCACAGGGTTTCAACGGGAAGCTTTCTTT. It encodes CASSSTGFQREAFF.